These 30 T cell receptor beta chains came from one sample sequenced in a study of blood T cell repertoires in COVID-19. Clones were read by immunoSEQ multiplex PCR, and TCRdb kept only the in-frame ones, dropping some. The repertoire includes around 190,000 clones, 80% to 90% of them detected once, and roughly 13% sits in the top ten. The sequencing input was peripheral blood. These receptors all come from a human donor in a cohort sampled during active COVID-19.

The chain uses TRBV25-1 and TRBJ1-1, with D perhaps matching TRBD1 (5 bases). V was cut by 3 bases and J by 6 bases, with 11 bases left in between. The CDR3 runs to 13 residues. Per germline, CDR1 MGHDK and CDR2 SYGVNS. The CDR3 bases are TGTGCCAGCAGTGAGTGGGGGGACTCTGAAGCTTTCTTT. Its translation: CASSEWGDSEAFF.

The chain recombines TRBV28 with TRBJ2-7, with 9 bases aligning to TRBD1. The CDR3 contains 16 residues. The V gene's germline CDR1 is MDHEN and CDR2 SYDVKM. Unmatched junction bases numbered 12, after V lost 6 bases and J lost 3 bases. The CDR3 DNA follows: TGTGCCAGCAGCCCAGAGGAGGACAGGGGATACTACGAGCAGTACTTC. Its protein product is CASSPEEDRGYYEQYF.

This clone was picked up one time. V gene TRBV4-1 combines with J gene TRBJ2-5; tentatively, D is TRBD2 (5 bases). The CDR3 runs to 16 residues. Germline assignment: CDR1 MGHRA and CDR2 YSYEKL. V dropped 1 base and J dropped 3 bases, with 15 bases sitting between them. CDR3 sequence: CASSQVFIWREETQYF. Here the CDR3 DNA reads TGCGCCAGCAGCCAAGTATTTATTTGGCGGGAAGAGACCCAGTACTTC.

The J gene is TRBJ2-3, the V gene TRBV4-1; 8 nucleotides line up with TRBD2. The CDR3 length is 16 residues. Germline CDR1 MGHRA, CDR2 YSYEKL. Trimming took 4 bases from V and 4 from J; bases not matched to a gene: 10. CDR3 protein: CASSPSSAGGPDTQYF. The CDR3 DNA sequence: TGCGCCAGCAGCCCTTCCTCCGCGGGAGGTCCAGATACGCAGTATTTT.

This chain uses TRBV25-1 with TRBJ1-1; 7 nucleotides align to TRBD1. The CDR3 totals 14 residues. V lost 5 bases to trimming and J lost 5 bases; unmatched junction nucleotides: 8. CDR1 and CDR2 from the germline V gene are MGHDK and SYGVNS. The CDR3 protein is CASSRYRGATEAFF. Here the CDR3 DNA reads TGTGCCAGCAGTCGGTACAGGGGTGCGACTGAAGCTTTCTTT.

The chain joins TRBV30 to TRBJ2-7; TRBD1 matches 12 bases. The CDR3 runs 13 residues. Germline values: CDR1 GTSNPN, CDR2 SVGIG (reference sequence). The V and J ends lost 8 bases and 4 bases, in that order; junction bases with no gene match: 6. As DNA, the CDR3 is TGTGCCGGGGACAGGGGGCGACTATACGAGCAGTACTTC. The encoded protein is CAGDRGRLYEQYF.

CDR3: CAKTGGLGYGYTF. The CDR3 DNA reads as TGTGCCAAAACAGGGGGGTTAGGCTATGGCTACACCTTC. This rearrangement joins TRBV6-5 to TRBJ1-2; TRBD1 matches 8 bases. The V and J ends lost 10 bases and 4 bases, in that order; junction bases with no gene match: 8. The germline V gene has CDR1 MNHEY and CDR2 SVGAGI. CDR3 size: 13 residues.

The chain couples TRBV7-2 to TRBJ2-1; 11 bases fit TRBD2. The CDR3 runs to 15 residues. V lost 5 bases to trimming and J lost 3 bases; unmatched junction nucleotides: 3. CDR1 is SGHTA and CDR2 is FQGNSA in the germline V gene. For the CDR3, the DNA is TGTGCCAGCAGCCTTAGCGGGAGGGGCTACAATGAGCAGTTCTTC. Its protein product is CASSLSGRGYNEQFF.

The chain has TRBV28 and TRBJ2-7; 10 bases fit TRBD2. This CDR3 comprises 12 residues. V lost 7 bases to trimming and J lost 6 bases; unmatched junction nucleotides: 3. The germline V gene encodes CDR1 MDHEN and CDR2 SYDVKM. The CDR3 DNA follows: TGTGCCAGCACAGCTAGCGGGAGCGAGCAGTACTTC. This encodes CASTASGSEQYF.

The V gene is TRBV6-5, the J gene TRBJ2-7; D is possibly TRBD1 (6 bases). The CDR3 is made up of 12 amino acids. Per the germline V gene, CDR1 is MNHEY and CDR2 is SVGAGI. Between the trimmed V and J ends, which lost 7 bases and 2 bases, there was a span of 9 bases. The CDR3 region is CASTGVAYEQYF. CDR3 sequence (DNA): TGTGCCAGCACAGGGGTTGCCTACGAGCAGTACTTC.

The chain carries TRBV7-6 and TRBJ2-2; 10 bases align to TRBD2. Germline loops: CDR1 SGHVS, CDR2 FNYEAQ. V shed 6 bases and J 1 base; nucleotides not matched to a gene: 5. The CDR3 totals 16 residues. The CDR3 loop reads CASSPIAGGNTGELFF. The CDR3 nucleotides are TGTGCCAGCAGTCCAATAGCGGGAGGGAACACCGGGGAGCTGTTTTTT.

The CDR3, as DNA: TGTGCCAGCAGCCCCAAGCGACCCACCGGGGAGCTGTTTTTT. Translating gives CASSPKRPTGELFF. This chain joins TRBV5-5 and TRBJ2-2; D gene unclear. With 4 bases removed from V and 4 bases from J, the gap between germline ends came to 11 bases. This CDR3 comprises 14 residues. CDR1 and CDR2 (germline): SGHKS, YYEKEE (reference sequence). Full variable domain (rest looked up from reference TRBV5-5 and TRBJ2-2): DAGVTQSPTHLIKTRGQQVTLRCSPISGHKSVSWYQQVLGQGPQFIFQYYEKEERGRGNFPDRFSARQFPNYSSELNVNALLLGDSALYLCASSPKRPTGELFFGEGSRLTVL.

The V call is TRBV28, the J call TRBJ2-1; 10 nucleotides align to TRBD2. With 2 bases clipped from V and 8 bases from J, the junction kept 18 bases outside the gene matches. Germline-derived CDR1 and CDR2 are MDHEN and SYDVKM. The CDR3 has 19 residues. CDR3 region: CASSLPPWGTSDNIHEQFF. The CDR3 bases are TGTGCCAGCAGTTTACCACCTTGGGGGACTAGCGATAATATCCATGAGCAGTTCTTC.

This clone was seen a single time. This sequence joins TRBV28 and TRBJ2-7; D ambiguous. Germline assignment: CDR1 MDHEN and CDR2 SYDVKM. V was clipped by 2 bases and J by 6 bases, with 5 bases between them. This CDR3 is 11 amino acids long. The CDR3 region has the DNA TGTGCCAGCAGTTTAGGCCGCGAGCAGTACTTC. Translated: CASSLGREQYF.

The chain has TRBV5-6 and TRBJ2-1; the match to TRBD2 covers 11 bases. CDR3 length: 16 residues. The germline V gene encodes CDR1 SGHDT and CDR2 YYEEEE. J lost 4 bases, V lost 4 bases, and 7 bases had no gene match. This CDR3 reads CASSQQRTSGYNEQFF. The DNA of the CDR3 is TGTGCCAGCAGCCAACAGAGGACTAGCGGGTACAATGAGCAGTTCTTC.

The chain carries TRBV5-1 and TRBJ2-5, with D perhaps TRBD2 (5 bases). V was cut by 0 bases and J by 1 base, with 7 bases left in between. In germline, CDR1 is SGHRS, CDR2 YFSETQ. The CDR3 totals 14 residues. DNA for the CDR3: TGCGCCAGCAGCTTGGTGGGAGTCCAAGAGACCCAGTACTTC. As protein: CASSLVGVQETQYF.

This chain uses TRBV7-9 with TRBJ1-5; maybe TRBD1 (5 bases). Trimming removed 2 bases at V and 7 bases at J, with 9 bases between. The CDR3 is 13 residues long. CDR1 and CDR2 from the germline V gene are SEHNR and FQNEAQ (reference sequence). The CDR3 protein is CASSLQGLQPQHF. The CDR3 nucleotides read TGTGCCAGCAGCTTACAGGGTCTGCAGCCCCAGCATTTT.

The chain uses TRBV11-2 and TRBJ1-2; D is ambiguous. Between the trimmed V and J ends, which lost 3 bases and 7 bases, there was a span of 3 bases. Germline CDR1 and CDR2: SGHAT and FQNNGV. The length of the CDR3 is 10 residues. The CDR3 coding sequence is TGTGCCAGCAGCTTCTTTGGCTACACCTTC. Its translation: CASSFFGYTF.

This chain joins TRBV20-1 and TRBJ2-1, with D hard to call. The germline V gene encodes CDR1 DFQATT and CDR2 SNEGSKA (reference sequence). V was trimmed by 6 bases and J by 4 bases, leaving 7 bases between them. The CDR3 consists of 11 residues. The CDR3 protein is CSAQIYNEQFF. CDR3 DNA: TGCAGTGCCCAGATATACAATGAGCAGTTCTTC.

V usage is TRBV6-2 or TRBV6-3 and J usage is TRBJ1-5, with D possibly being TRBD1 (6 bases). Germline V CDR1 and CDR2: MNHEY, SVGEGT. Trimming removed 5 bases from V and 0 bases from J, with 17 bases in between. The CDR3 contains 17 residues. The CDR3 coding sequence is TGTGCCAGCAGTGGGAACAGGGTTTCATCTAGCAATCAGCCCCAGCATTTT. Translated, it gives CASSGNRVSSSNQPQHF.

This chain links TRBV10-3 with TRBJ1-2; D uncertain. The CDR3 is 14 amino acids. V was clipped by 0 bases and J by 3 bases, with 8 bases between them. Germline CDR1 is ENHRY and CDR2 is SYGVKD. CDR3 sequence (DNA): TGTGCCATCAGTGAGTCGAGCAACGACTATGGCTACACCTTC. Protein sequence: CAISESSNDYGYTF.

The CDR3: CASSYLFTDTQYF. The CDR3 DNA reads TGTGCCAGCAGTTACCTGTTCACAGATACGCAGTATTTT. The gene calls are TRBV6-5 and TRBJ2-3; D gene ambiguous. CDR1 and CDR2 from the germline V gene are MNHEY and SVGAGI. This CDR3 is built from 13 residues. Trimming pared 2 bases from V and 2 bases from J, leaving 5 bases between.

This clone was recorded once. The V gene is TRBV5-3, the J gene TRBJ2-7; a weak D match, TRBD2 (5 bases). TRBV5-3 is an ORF; its function is uncertain. Between the trimmed V and J ends, which lost 5 bases and 1 base, there was a span of 13 bases. The CDR3 has 14 residues. The CDR3 DNA sequence: TGTGCCAGAAGAGAGAGGGCTGATTCCTACGAGCAGTACTTC. Translating gives CARRERADSYEQYF.

The V gene is TRBV11-2, the J gene TRBJ2-1; 11 nucleotides line up with TRBD2. Germline trimming cut 3 bases from V and 4 bases from J; bases unmatched to any gene: 5. There are 16 residues in the CDR3. Germline V gene sequence: CDR1 SGHAT, CDR2 FQNNGV. The CDR3 sequence: CASSLIAGGKYNEQFF. CDR3 in DNA: TGTGCCAGCAGCTTGATAGCGGGAGGGAAATACAATGAGCAGTTCTTC.

The CDR3 nucleotides read TGTGCCAGCAGCCAAAACAGCCAAGAGACCCAGTACTTC. Protein sequence: CASSQNSQETQYF. The chain couples TRBV14 to TRBJ2-5, with unresolved D. The germline CDR1 and CDR2 sequences are SGHDN and FVKESK. This CDR3 region has 13 residues. Trimming took 2 bases from V and 1 from J, leaving 5 bases between them. The whole variable domain, remainder taken from reference TRBV14 and TRBJ2-5, is EAGVTQFPSHSVIEKGQTVTLRCDPISGHDNLYWYRRVMGKEIKFLLHFVKESKQDESGMPNNRFLAERTGGTYSTLKVQPAELEDSGVYFCASSQNSQETQYFGPGTRLLVL.

This clone was counted ten times or more. For the CDR3, the DNA is TGTGCCAGCAGCGAGGGCGTCCTTAGCTCCTACGAGCAGTACTTC. It encodes CASSEGVLSSYEQYF. The chain couples TRBV2 to TRBJ2-7; TRBD2 is a possible D gene (5 bases). The V end lost 6 bases, the J end lost 0 bases, and 15 bases lay between the germline ends. CDR1 and CDR2 from the germline V gene are SNHLY and FYNNEI. The CDR3 spans 15 residues.

The chain couples TRBV11-3 to TRBJ2-2, with 7 positions matching TRBD1. With V trimmed by 7 bases and J by 4 bases, 6 bases remained unmatched. The V gene's germline CDR1 is SGHNT and CDR2 YENEEA. The CDR3 runs 14 residues. The CDR3 loop reads CASTDRSGTGELFF. Written as DNA, the CDR3 is TGTGCCAGCACGGACAGGTCGGGCACCGGGGAGCTGTTTTTT. The variable domain in full, with the rest retrieved from reference TRBV11-3 and TRBJ2-2, is EAGVVQSPRYKIIEKKQPVAFWCNPISGHNTLYWYLQNLGQGPELLIRYENEEAVDDSQLPKDRFSAERLKGVDSTLKIQPAELGDSAVYLCASTDRSGTGELFFGEGSRLTVL.

The chain joins TRBV5-1 to TRBJ1-3; 10 bases fit TRBD1. There are 16 residues in the CDR3. Germline V lookup: CDR1 SGHRS, CDR2 YFSETQ. The junction had 7 bases not matched to a gene; V was cut back by 3 bases and J by 4 bases. The CDR3 reads CASSSYGTGEGNTIYF. The CDR3 DNA reads TGCGCCAGCAGCTCCTACGGGACAGGGGAGGGAAACACCATATATTTT.

The chain uses TRBV28 and TRBJ2-7, with TRBD2 identical over 10 bases. CDR3 length: 15 amino acids. V was pared by 6 bases and J by 0 bases, with 5 bases of the junction left unmatched. Germline V gene sequence: CDR1 MDHEN, CDR2 SYDVKM. DNA for the CDR3: TGTGCCAGCAGGGTAGCGGGAGGACTCTCCTACGAGCAGTACTTC. Its translation: CASRVAGGLSYEQYF.

This chain's CDR3 is CASSLGFSGRSNEQYF. CDR3 in DNA: TGTGCCAGCAGCTTAGGGTTTAGCGGGAGATCCAACGAGCAGTACTTC. The rearrangement uses TRBV7-9 and TRBJ2-7; 9 bases are shared with TRBD2. The CDR3 contains 16 residues. The germline gives CDR1 SEHNR, CDR2 FQNEAQ (reference sequence). The V and J ends lost 1 base and 5 bases, in that order; junction bases with no gene match: 9.